The 28 T cell receptor beta chains reported below all come from one sample, sequenced in a study of cytomegalovirus exposure and HLA in healthy donors. Primers included in the PCR were 60 Vbeta and 13 Jbeta primers. Libraries were prepared by immunoSEQ multiplex PCR; TCRdb keeps only in-frame clonotypes and omits some of them. Among approximately 220,000 clones listed, roughly 84% were seen once. Sequences were obtained from PBMCs. The source of these receptors is a girl aged 10 to 17 in good health and CMV-seronegative.

The rearrangement joins TRBV5-1 to TRBJ2-7; possible D gene TRBD1, 5 bases. V was cut by 2 bases and J by 0 bases, with 9 bases left in between. There are 14 residues in the CDR3. Germline V gene sequence: CDR1 SGHRS, CDR2 YFSETQ. The chain's CDR3 is CASSFDSRSYEQYF. CDR3 in DNA: TGCGCCAGCAGCTTTGACAGCCGCTCCTACGAGCAGTACTTC.

The sample holds a few counts of this clone. The chain combines TRBV4-3 with TRBJ2-2, with D possibly TRBD2 on 6 matching bases. CDR3 length: 15 amino acids. CDR1 LGHNA and CDR2 YSLEER come from the germline V gene. V was trimmed by 0 bases and J by 5 bases, leaving 10 bases between them. CDR3 sequence reads: CASSQDPGRTGELFF. In nucleotides, the CDR3 is TGCGCCAGCAGCCAAGATCCTGGGAGGACCGGGGAGCTGTTTTTT.

This clone was detected once. This same CDR3 is encoded by further DNA sequences in the sample. The CDR3 DNA reads as TGTGCCAGCAGCTTAAGGGGGTACACTGAAGCTTTCTTT. Residues: CASSLRGYTEAFF. V gene TRBV7-9 combines with J gene TRBJ1-1, with a tentative D call TRBD1 (6 bases). Trimming shortened V by 2 bases and J by 3 bases, and 7 bases separated the two germline ends. The length of the CDR3 is 13 residues. Germline CDR1 SEHNR, CDR2 FQNEAQ (reference sequence).

This clone appeared once. The chain is built from TRBV18 and TRBJ1-5; D uncertain. With 0 bases removed from V and 4 bases from J, the gap between germline ends came to 16 bases. The CDR3 consists of 17 residues. Germline V gives CDR1 KGHSH, CDR2 LQKENI. CDR3 sequence (DNA): TGTGCCAGCTCACCACCAAGTCGGTACCCCCCAAATCAGCCCCAGCATTTT. This gives the protein CASSPPSRYPPNQPQHF.

The chain recombines TRBV28 with TRBJ2-3, with 10 positions matching TRBD1. Per germline, CDR1 MDHEN and CDR2 SYDVKM. V lost 5 bases to trimming and J lost 6 bases; unmatched junction nucleotides: 5. The CDR3 has 14 residues. CDR3 coding DNA: TGTGCCAGCAGTAACGACAGGGGGCAGGATACGCAGTATTTT. Translating it yields CASSNDRGQDTQYF.

Regarding this clone: Other DNA sequences in the same sample also yield this CDR3. The CDR3 here is CASIPVLQTTEQFF. The CDR3 DNA sequence: TGTGCCAGCATACCAGTTCTCCAAACAACGGAGCAGTTCTTC. The chain employs TRBV2 and TRBJ2-1; D not resolved. This CDR3 is 14 amino acids long. Germline CDR1 SNHLY, CDR2 FYNNEI. Trimming removed 7 bases from V and 10 bases from J, with 20 bases in between.

This chain links TRBV7-3 with TRBJ2-7; TRBD1 matches 9 bases. Germline CDR1 and CDR2: SGHTA and FQGTGA. V shed 5 bases, J shed 2 bases, and the junction held 4 bases outside the gene matches. CDR3 length equals 14 residues. The CDR3 sequence: CASSPGTGTYEQYF. The CDR3 bases are TGTGCCAGCAGCCCTGGGACAGGGACCTACGAGCAGTACTTC. The full variable domain, completed using reference TRBV7-3 and TRBJ2-7, is GAGVSQTPSNKVTEKGKYVELRCDPISGHTALYWYRQSLGQGPEFLIYFQGTGAADDSGLPNDRFFAVRPEGSVSTLKIQRTERGDSAVYLCASSPGTGTYEQYFGPGTRLTVT.

This chain connects TRBV7-9 to TRBJ2-3; 10 bases agree with TRBD2. Trimming at V came to 5 bases and at J to 2 bases, leaving 13 bases not matched to a gene. The CDR3 length is 18 residues. Germline CDR1 SEHNR, CDR2 FQNEAQ (reference sequence). In nucleotides, the CDR3 is TGTGCCAGCAGCCAACGAATTAGGACTAGCGGCCCCACAGATACGCAGTATTTT. Its protein is CASSQRIRTSGPTDTQYF.

The J gene is TRBJ2-5, the V gene TRBV30; TRBD2 matches at 8 bases. J was trimmed by 2 bases and V by 8 bases; bases with no gene match: 13. The CDR3 is 15 amino acids. Germline CDR1 is GTSNPN and CDR2 is SVGIG (reference sequence). This chain's CDR3 is CAGAAAGGSQETQYF. The CDR3 DNA is TGTGCCGGTGCTGCCGCGGGGGGATCTCAAGAGACCCAGTACTTC.

Only one count was recorded for this clone. The rearrangement joins TRBV28 to TRBJ1-2, with unresolved D. Trimming removed 1 base from V and 4 bases from J, with 16 bases in between. Looked up from germline, CDR1 is MDHEN and CDR2 is SYDVKM. The CDR3 totals 16 residues. CDR3 coding DNA: TGTGCCAGCAGTTTATACGGATTAGACACCAGCTATGGCTACACCTTC. It is translated as CASSLYGLDTSYGYTF.

This chain uses TRBV29-1 with TRBJ1-5; 7 positions agree with TRBD1. The CDR3 runs to 14 residues. Germline assignment: CDR1 SQVTM and CDR2 ANQGSEA. J was trimmed by 4 bases and V by 7 bases; bases with no gene match: 10. As DNA, the CDR3 is TGCAGCGCGATAACGGGACAGTGGAATCAGCCCCAGCATTTT. Protein: CSAITGQWNQPQHF.

The V gene is TRBV29-1, the J gene TRBJ2-3; 7 bases fit TRBD2. V lost 7 bases and J lost 2; bases outside the gene matches: 9. Germline V CDR1 and CDR2: SQVTM, ANQGSEA. CDR3 length equals 14 residues. The CDR3 loop reads CSAGGVSNTDTQYF. CDR3 coding DNA: TGCAGCGCTGGGGGGGTTTCGAACACAGATACGCAGTATTTT.

This chain uses TRBV2 with TRBJ1-2; possibly TRBD1 for D (6 bases). Trimming stripped 6 bases from V and 4 bases from J, with 18 bases between. The length of the CDR3 is 15 residues. Germline CDR1 SNHLY, CDR2 FYNNEI. The chain's CDR3 is CASSPQQGMGYGYTF. The DNA for the CDR3 is TGTGCCAGCAGCCCCCAACAGGGAATGGGCTATGGCTACACCTTC.

The V and J genes are TRBV7-7 and TRBJ2-3, with 7 bases lining up with TRBD2. The trim removed 5 bases at V and 3 bases at J, leaving 8 bases unmatched. Germline V CDR1 and CDR2: SSHAT, FNYEAQ (reference sequence). This CDR3 is built from 15 residues. The DNA for the CDR3 is TGTGCCAGCAGCCCCCTTGGGGGGGGGACAGATACGCAGTATTTT. Amino acids: CASSPLGGGTDTQYF.

This chain joins TRBV15 and TRBJ2-1, with unresolved D. The CDR3 covers 16 residues. Germline values: CDR1 LNHNV, CDR2 YYDKDF (reference sequence). Deletions cut 2 bases from V and 4 bases from J, with 15 bases between. The chain's CDR3 is CATSRRTSFNYNEQFF. Here the CDR3 DNA reads TGTGCCACCAGCAGAAGAACCAGTTTCAATTACAATGAGCAGTTCTTC.

The V call is TRBV6-1, the J call TRBJ2-2; 7 bases are a match to TRBD1. Looked up from germline, CDR1 is MNHNS and CDR2 is SASEGT. The V gene end was trimmed by 6 bases and the J gene end by 9 bases; junction bases not matched to a gene: 7. This CDR3 contains 13 residues. The CDR3 bases are TGTGCCAGCAGGGGGTGGGACAGCCGGGAGCTGTTTTTT. It specifies CASRGWDSRELFF.

The chain employs TRBV9 and TRBJ1-3; D call uncertain. The germline V and J ends were trimmed by 3 bases and 3 bases, with 10 bases remaining between them. CDR1 is SGDLS, CDR2 YYNGEE, per germline. The CDR3 has 14 residues. The CDR3 bases are TGTGCCAGCAGCGCCCCGGAGCGTGGAAACACCATATATTTT. Protein product: CASSAPERGNTIYF.

This clone appeared once. The chain has TRBV9 and TRBJ2-2; 11 bases are a match to TRBD2. Germline trimming cut 0 bases from V and 7 bases from J; bases unmatched to any gene: 8. Germline V gene lookup returns CDR1 SGDLS and CDR2 YYNGEE. This CDR3 is built from 17 residues. In DNA form, the CDR3 reads TGTGCCAGCAGCGTAGCGGGAGTCGGGACTAGCGGCGGGGAGCTGTTTTTT. Protein: CASSVAGVGTSGGELFF.

The chain combines TRBV27 with TRBJ2-6, with D possibly TRBD2 on 6 matching bases. This CDR3 has 17 residues. Germline V lookup: CDR1 MNHEY, CDR2 SMNVEV (reference sequence). V was clipped by 7 bases and J by 2 bases, with 18 bases between them. The CDR3 region is CASTHNPQRAGANVLTF. CDR3 bases: TGTGCCAGCACTCATAACCCTCAGCGGGCTGGGGCCAACGTCCTGACTTTC.

This chain uses TRBV28 with TRBJ1-2; D is perhaps TRBD1 (6 bases). With 4 bases removed from V and 5 bases from J, the gap between germline ends came to 20 bases. Germline V gene lookup returns CDR1 MDHEN and CDR2 SYDVKM. This CDR3 spans 16 amino acids. For the CDR3, the DNA is TGTGCCAGCAGTTCCCCCCGACAGGACGATATTTATGGCTACACCTTC. This sequence encodes CASSSPRQDDIYGYTF.

The V gene is TRBV5-4, the J gene TRBJ1-1, with a weak D call TRBD1 (5 bases). This CDR3 is built from 13 residues. The germline CDR1 and CDR2 sequences are SGHNT and YYREEE (reference sequence). V dropped 4 bases and J dropped 2 bases, with 9 bases sitting between them. The CDR3, as DNA: TGTGCCAGCAGCCGAGACAGTAACACTGAAGCTTTCTTT. Amino acid sequence: CASSRDSNTEAFF.

V is TRBV7-2 and J is TRBJ2-5, with unresolved D. The J call may be mistaken, given a closer DNA end match to TRBJ2-7. CDR3 length: 11 residues. Germline-derived CDR1 and CDR2 are SGHTA and FQGNSA. CDR3 in DNA: TGTGCCAGCAGCTTACCCTACGAGCAGTACTTC. It encodes CASSLPYEQYF.

J is TRBJ2-5 and V is TRBV7-8, with D possibly being TRBD1 (5 bases). The V gene lost 5 bases and the J gene lost 1 base, with 8 bases spanning the gap. This CDR3 has 13 residues. Germline V gene lookup returns CDR1 SGHVS and CDR2 FQNEAQ. The CDR3 DNA sequence: TGTGCCAGCAGCAGGGGTCGCCAAGAGACCCAGTACTTC. It codes for CASSRGRQETQYF.

The J gene is TRBJ1-3, the V gene TRBV7-9; D is perhaps TRBD1 (6 bases). CDR3 length: 17 amino acids. Looked up from germline, CDR1 is SEHNR and CDR2 is FQNEAQ (reference sequence). Trimming stripped 4 bases from V and 0 bases from J, with 16 bases between. CDR3 sequence reads: CASSSRGGPISGNTIYF. The DNA of the CDR3 is TGTGCCAGCAGCTCCCGGGGGGGCCCCATCTCTGGAAACACCATATATTTT.

CDR3 residues: CASSRTGGNVNTEAFF. Here the CDR3 DNA reads TGTGCCAGCAGCCGAACAGGGGGAAACGTGAACACTGAAGCTTTCTTT. The chain has TRBV7-8 and TRBJ1-1; TRBD1 aligns across 8 bases. Germline CDR1 SGHVS, CDR2 FQNEAQ. The CDR3 is made up of 16 amino acids. V lost 5 bases, J lost 0 bases, and 8 bases stayed unmatched.

This clone has just one count. The chain is built from TRBV30 and TRBJ2-3; TRBD2 aligns across 8 bases. The J segment lost 8 bases and the V segment lost 0 bases, leaving 13 bases of the junction unmatched. The CDR3 consists of 16 residues. The germline CDR1 and CDR2 sequences are GTSNPN and SVGIG (reference sequence). DNA of the CDR3: TGTGCCTGGAGTGTGGATAGCGGGGTAGAGGGTGGTACGCAGTATTTT. It yields the protein CAWSVDSGVEGGTQYF.

This clone was detected only a few times. The chain joins TRBV18 to TRBJ2-7; a weak D match, TRBD2 (5 bases). Germline CDR1 reads KGHSH; CDR2 reads LQKENI. This CDR3 is built from 14 residues. V was pared by 3 bases and J by 2 bases, with 11 bases between. CDR3 in DNA: TGTGCCAGCTCACCTCCAGGAGGACCCTACGAGCAGTACTTC. Amino acid sequence: CASSPPGGPYEQYF.

This chain connects TRBV5-6 to TRBJ1-2; D gene uncertain. Trimming removed 0 bases from V and 8 bases from J, with 8 bases in between. Germline CDR1 is SGHDT and CDR2 is YYEEEE. The CDR3 loop spans 12 amino acids. This CDR3 is CASSLGATGYTF. The CDR3 DNA reads TGTGCCAGCAGCTTGGGGGCGACGGGCTACACCTTC.